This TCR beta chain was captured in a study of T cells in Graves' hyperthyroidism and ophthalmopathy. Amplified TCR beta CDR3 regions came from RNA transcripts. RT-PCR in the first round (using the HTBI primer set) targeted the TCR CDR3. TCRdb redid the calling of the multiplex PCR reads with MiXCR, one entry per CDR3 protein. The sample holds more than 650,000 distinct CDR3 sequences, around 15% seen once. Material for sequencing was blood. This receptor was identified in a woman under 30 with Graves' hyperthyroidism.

The DNA of the CDR3 is TGTGCCAGCAGTCCGACCGGGACACTTAATTCACCCCTCCACTTT. Protein: CASSPTGTLNSPLHF. This chain links TRBV27 with TRBJ1-6; D might be TRBD1 (6 bases). This CDR3 spans 15 amino acids. The V end was cut by 5 bases, the J end by 6 bases, with 14 bases between. Germline V gene data show CDR1 as MNHEY and CDR2 as SMNVEV (reference sequence).